The source of this TCR beta chain is a study of glioma-infiltrating T cells. Study-level results: Above-expected tissue-blood divergence occurred in all gliomas, most in low-grade ones. CDR3 overlap between tissue and blood was very small.

The iRepertoire nested amplicon-rescue multiplex PCR amplified TCR alpha and beta CDR3s from RNA. Using its own MiXCR run on the multiplex PCR reads, TCRdb lists one record per CDR3 protein. The repertoire has over 140,000 distinct CDR3 sequences, about 39% of them found once; the top ten carry around 18%. Note on this clonotype: The antigen is undetermined.

Germline lookup yields CDR1 WSHSY and CDR2 SAAADI. The germline V and J ends were trimmed by 3 bases and 6 bases, with 9 bases remaining between them. The CDR3 spans 13 residues. The TCR sequence derives from a human donor with low-grade glioma or glioblastoma, undergoing nonglioma brain surgery, or in good health (not recorded which). The sequenced sample consisted of glioma tissue, nonneoplastic brain tissue, or PBMCs (not recorded which). V usage is TRBV10-2 and J usage is TRBJ1-5, with D possibly TRBD1 on 6 matching bases. DNA for the CDR3: TGCGCCAGCAGTGACCAGGGGTTTCAGCCCCAGCATTTT. Amino acid sequence: CASSDQGFQPQHF.